This T cell receptor (beta chain) derives from a study of STAT3 mutations in large granular lymphocyte leukemia. General study findings and limits: Samples missed the first appearance of the clone. At least one immunodominant TCR beta clonotype appeared in every T-cell large granular lymphocyte leukemia patient.

In regard to this clone: No antigen is known for it.

Measured with immunoSEQ multiplex PCR; TCRdb has only the in-frame clones, and not every one. This sample carries over 10,000 clones, 75% to 80% of them seen once, and the ten largest clones take about 50%. The germline CDR1 and CDR2 sequences are SGHVS and FQNEAQ. This CDR3 contains 12 residues. V lost 1 base, J lost 11 bases, and 11 bases lay in between. Sequenced sample: peripheral blood mononuclear cells. The V call is TRBV7-8, the J call TRBJ1-1; TRBD1 is a possible D gene (5 bases). The source of this sequence is a man in his 60s with T-cell large granular lymphocyte leukemia. Some clones in this sample may be carry-over from other donors' samples. The DNA for the CDR3 is TGTGCCAGCAGCTTAGGGGGCGTGTGGGCTTTCTTT. Residues: CASSLGGVWAFF.